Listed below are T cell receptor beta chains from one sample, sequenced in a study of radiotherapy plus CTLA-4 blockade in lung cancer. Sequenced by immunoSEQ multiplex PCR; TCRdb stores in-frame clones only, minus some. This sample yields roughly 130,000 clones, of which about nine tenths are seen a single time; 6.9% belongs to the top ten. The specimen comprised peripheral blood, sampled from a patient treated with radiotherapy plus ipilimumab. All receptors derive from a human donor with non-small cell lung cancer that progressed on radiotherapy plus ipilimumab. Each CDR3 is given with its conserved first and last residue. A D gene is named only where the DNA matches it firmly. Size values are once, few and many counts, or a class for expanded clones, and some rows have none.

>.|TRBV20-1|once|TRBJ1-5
TGCAGTGCTCGGGGAGGGAGGGACGAGCATTTT
CSARGGRDEHF
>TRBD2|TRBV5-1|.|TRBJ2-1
TGCGCCAGCAGCCCCCGGGAGGGAGTCTACAATGAGCAGTTCTTC
CASSPREGVYNEQFF
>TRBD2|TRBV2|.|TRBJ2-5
TGTGCCAGCAGTGAACGGCCCGGGACTAACCAAGAGACCCAGTACTTC
CASSERPGTNQETQYF
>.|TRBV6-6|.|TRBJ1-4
TGTGCCAGCAGTCTTCGGGCCGTTAATGAAAAACTGTTTTTT
CASSLRAVNEKLFF
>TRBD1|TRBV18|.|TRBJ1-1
TGTGCCAGCTCACCCCCGGGACAGAAGAACACTGAAGCTTTCTTT
CASSPPGQKNTEAFF
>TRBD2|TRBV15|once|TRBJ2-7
TGTGCCACCAGACGAGGGACTAGCGGGAGCTCCTACGAGCAGTACTTC
CATRRGTSGSSYEQYF
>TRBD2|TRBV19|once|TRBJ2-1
TGTGCCAGTAGTATGACTAGCGGGAGCTCCTACAATGAGCAGTTCTTC
CASSMTSGSSYNEQFF
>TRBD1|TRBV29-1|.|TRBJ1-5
TGCAGCGTTAAAGGACAGGGGGCGGGTCAGCCCCAGCATTTT
CSVKGQGAGQPQHF
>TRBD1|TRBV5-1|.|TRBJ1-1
TGCGCCAGCAGCTGGCGAGGGGGCGGCATGAACACTGAAGCTTTCTTT
CASSWRGGGMNTEAFF
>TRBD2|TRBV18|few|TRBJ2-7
TGTGCCAGCTCACTTAGCGGGACTGGCGAGCAGTACTTC
CASSLSGTGEQYF
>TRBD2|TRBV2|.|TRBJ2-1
TGTGCCAGCAGTGATTCTAGCGGTCGATTCAATGAGCAGTTCTTC
CASSDSSGRFNEQFF
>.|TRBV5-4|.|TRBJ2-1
TGTGCCAGCAGCTTGGGACTAGATCCGGGTGAGCAGTTCTTC
CASSLGLDPGEQFF
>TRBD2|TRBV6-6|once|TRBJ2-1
TGTGCCAGCAGTCTCGGACTAGCGGGAGTGGGCCATGAGCAGTTCTTC
CASSLGLAGVGHEQFF
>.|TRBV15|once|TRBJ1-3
TGTGCCACCAGCAGACAGGGCTCTCCTGGAAACACCATATATTTT
CATSRQGSPGNTIYF
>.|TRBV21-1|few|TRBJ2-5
TGTGCCAGCAGCAAAGGAACCGACAGGGGAGGAGAGACCCAGTACTTC
CASSKGTDRGGETQYF
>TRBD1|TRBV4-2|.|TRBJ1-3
TGTGCCAGCAGCCAAGATCGGAGGCAGGGGGGAGGAAACACCATATATTTT
CASSQDRRQGGGNTIYF
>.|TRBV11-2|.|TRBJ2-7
TGTGCCAGCAGCTTACCGGGACCGTACGAGCAGTACTTC
CASSLPGPYEQYF
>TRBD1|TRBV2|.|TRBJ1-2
TGTGCCAGCAGTCGCGACAGGGAGGGCTACACCTTC
CASSRDREGYTF
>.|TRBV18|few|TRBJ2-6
TGTGCCAGCTCTGGTGGATTCTCTGGGGCCAACGTCCTGACTTTC
CASSGGFSGANVLTF
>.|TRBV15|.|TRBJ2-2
TGTGCCACCAGCAGAGGAGGGGTTGGTAACACCGGGGAGCTGTTTTTT
CATSRGGVGNTGELFF
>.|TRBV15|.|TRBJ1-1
TGTGCCACCAGCAGAACAGGGAGCACTGAAGCTTTCTTT
CATSRTGSTEAFF
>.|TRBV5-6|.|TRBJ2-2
TGTGCCAGCAGCAGGACAAGGAACACCGGGGAGCTGTTTTTT
CASSRTRNTGELFF
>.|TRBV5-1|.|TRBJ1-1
TGCGCCAGCAGCCCTTGGCAGATGAACACTGAAGCTTTCTTT
CASSPWQMNTEAFF
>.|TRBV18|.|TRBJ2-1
TGTGCCAGCTCACCGGGGCGGAGCGACTACAATGAGCAGTTCTTC
CASSPGRSDYNEQFF
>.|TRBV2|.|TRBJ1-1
TGTGCCAGCAGTGAAGCGGGAACTGAAGCTTTCTTT
CASSEAGTEAFF
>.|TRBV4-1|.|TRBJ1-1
TGCGCCAGCAGCCTCGTCGGGCTGAACACTGAAGCTTTCTTT
CASSLVGLNTEAFF
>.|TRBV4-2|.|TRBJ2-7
TGTGCCAGCAGCCAAGAGTGGACAGAACACTACGAGCAGTACTTC
CASSQEWTEHYEQYF
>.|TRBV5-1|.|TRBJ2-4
TGCGCCAGCAGCCCAGACACAGTGAACATTCAGTACTTC
CASSPDTVNIQYF
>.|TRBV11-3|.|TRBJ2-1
TGTGCCAGCAGCTTCCGAGGCAGTGGGTCCTACAATGAGCAGTTCTTC
CASSFRGSGSYNEQFF
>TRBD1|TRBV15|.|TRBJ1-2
TGTGCCACCAGCACCCGGGACAGGGCCTATGGCTACACCTTC
CATSTRDRAYGYTF
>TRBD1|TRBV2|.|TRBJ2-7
TGTGCCAGCAGTCGACAGGGAAGCTCCTACGAGCAGTACTTC
CASSRQGSSYEQYF
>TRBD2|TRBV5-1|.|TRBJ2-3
TGCGCCAGCACAGCGGGGGGCACAGATACGCAGTATTTT
CASTAGGTDTQYF
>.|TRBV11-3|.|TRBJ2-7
TGTGCCAGCAGCTTAGGAGCCGGGAGTGGTGAGCAGTACTTC
CASSLGAGSGEQYF
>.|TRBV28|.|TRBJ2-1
TGTGCCAGCAGTTCCCCCTTTCCGGGAGTACCTGAGCAGTTCTTC
CASSSPFPGVPEQFF
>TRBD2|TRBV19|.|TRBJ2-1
TGTGCCAGTAGTACAGAGGTCGCATTAGCGGGAGATAATGAGCAGTTCTTC
CASSTEVALAGDNEQFF
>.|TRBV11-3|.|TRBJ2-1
TGTGCCAGCAGCTCTGGTGTTTCGGTACTAGGGGTTTCTGAGCAGTTCTTC
CASSSGVSVLGVSEQFF
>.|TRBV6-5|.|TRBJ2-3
TGTGCCAGCAGACTCCCAACTAGCACAGATACGCAGTATTTT
CASRLPTSTDTQYF
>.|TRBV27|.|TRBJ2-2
TGTGCCAGCAGTTCCTCCCTATACAGTCTCGGGGAGCTGTTTTTT
CASSSSLYSLGELFF
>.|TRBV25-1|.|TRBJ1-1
TGTGCCAGCAGGGGAGGAGAAACTGAAGCTTTCTTT
CASRGGETEAFF
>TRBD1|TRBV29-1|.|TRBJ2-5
TGCAGCGGGTCGGGGTCCGAGACAGGGTGGCAAGAGACCCAGTACTTC
CSGSGSETGWQETQYF